Listed below are T cell receptor beta chains from one sample, sequenced in a study of blood T cell repertoires in COVID-19. Generated by immunoSEQ multiplex PCR, the TCRdb table keeps only in-frame clones and is missing some. The sample records 300,000 to 350,000 clones, approximately 88% being singletons. What was sequenced was PBMCs or T cells enriched from blood (not recorded which). The receptor set was obtained from a man aged 25 to 40 who had recovered from COVID-19. Both conserved end residues are part of each CDR3. The order of the fields is J gene, D gene, clone size, V gene, CDR3 DNA, CDR3 protein. The D gene is left open where the match is weak. Not every row has a clone size; where given, it reads once, few, many or a size class.

>TRBJ2-3|TRBD2|-|TRBV28
TGTGCCAGCAGTTTTACTAGCGGGGTAACAGATACGCAGTATTTT
CASSFTSGVTDTQYF
>TRBJ1-4|TRBD1|-|TRBV5-6
TGTGCCAGCAGCTTCCAGGGGGCTGGAAAACTGTTTTTT
CASSFQGAGKLFF
>TRBJ1-6|-|-|TRBV30
TGTGCCTGGAGTCTTGATTCACCCCTCCACTTT
CAWSLDSPLHF
>TRBJ2-2|-|-|TRBV29-1
TGCAGCGCCCACATCAGGGAATACGCGAACACCGGGGAGCTGTTTTTT
CSAHIREYANTGELFF
>TRBJ2-2|TRBD2|-|TRBV4-1
TGCGCCAGCAGCCCAGAGGGGCTAGCGGCCTCCACCGGGGAGCTGTTTTTT
CASSPEGLAASTGELFF
>TRBJ1-6|-|-|TRBV5-1
TGCGCCAGCAGCTTAGACAGTAATTCACCCCTCCACTTT
CASSLDSNSPLHF
>TRBJ2-7|-|-|TRBV6-1
TGTGCCAGCAGTGAAGCAGGGGGCTCCTACGAGCAGTACTTC
CASSEAGGSYEQYF
>TRBJ2-1|-|once|TRBV6-4
TGTGCCAGCAGTGACACAAGAGGTTCGAGCTCCTACAATGAGCAGTTCTTC
CASSDTRGSSSYNEQFF
>TRBJ2-7|-|-|TRBV19
TGTGCCAGTAGTATCGCGTCTCGGGGCTACGAGCAGTACTTC
CASSIASRGYEQYF
>TRBJ2-3|-|-|TRBV11-2
TGTGCCAGCAGTTTCAAGGGGATACGGGCAGATACGCAGTATTTT
CASSFKGIRADTQYF
>TRBJ1-1|-|-|TRBV2
TGTGCCAGCAGCCCCGAGGGACGGTACAGGGCTGAAGCTTTCTTT
CASSPEGRYRAEAFF
>TRBJ2-6|-|-|TRBV18
TGTGCCAGCTCCCGACTGGGTTCCTGGAGGGCCAACGTCCTGACTTTC
CASSRLGSWRANVLTF
>TRBJ1-5|TRBD1|-|TRBV9
TGTGCCAGCAGCGGCCGGGACAGCCAAAATCAGCCCCAGCATTTT
CASSGRDSQNQPQHF
>TRBJ1-1|-|-|TRBV9
TGTGCCAGCAGCCCTTTTCCCGGGAACACTGAAGCTTTCTTT
CASSPFPGNTEAFF
>TRBJ2-2|TRBD1|-|TRBV18
TGTGCCAGCTCACCACCCCGGGACAGGGAAGTCGGGGAGCTGTTTTTT
CASSPPRDREVGELFF
>TRBJ1-3|-|-|TRBV11-1
TGTGCCAGCAGCTCCCCGGACTGGAGAAACACCATATATTTT
CASSSPDWRNTIYF
>TRBJ2-7|-|-|TRBV9
TGTGCCAGCAGCGTAGAGGAGGGAACCGAGCAGTACTTC
CASSVEEGTEQYF
>TRBJ1-5|-|few|TRBV5-1
TGCGCCAGCAGCTTGGACGGGGTCGGTCAGCCCCAGCATTTT
CASSLDGVGQPQHF
>TRBJ2-5|-|-|TRBV19
TGTGCCAGTAGCCGGGCAGGGGCTCTATATAAAGAGACCCAGTACTTC
CASSRAGALYKETQYF
>TRBJ1-6|-|-|TRBV5-1
TGCGCCAGCAGGTTGGACAGCTCCTATAATTCACCCCTCCACTTT
CASRLDSSYNSPLHF
>TRBJ1-3|-|-|TRBV12-1
TGTGCCAGCAGCTTATGGCTGGTCTCAGGAAACACCATATATTTT
CASSLWLVSGNTIYF
>TRBJ2-1|TRBD1|-|TRBV15
TGTGCCACCAGCAGAGCGGGACAGGGGGGCAATGAGCAGTTCTTC
CATSRAGQGGNEQFF
>TRBJ2-2|TRBD2|-|TRBV3-1/TRBV3-2
TGTGCCAGCAGGGAACTAGCGGGGCACCGGCGCGGGGAGCTGTTTTTT
CASRELAGHRRGELFF
>TRBJ2-7|TRBD1|few|TRBV6-5
TGTGCCAGCAGTCCGGAACAGGGGGTAGTGAACGAGCAGTACTTC
CASSPEQGVVNEQYF